This T cell receptor (beta chain) was sequenced for a study of blood T cell repertoires in COVID-19. Study context: Material from acute and convalescent COVID-19 was sourced from the United States, Italy and Spain. T cells, B-cell-depleted T cells, or PBMCs supplied cDNA or gDNA.

Original processing methods: Amplified reference gene primers provided the basis for estimating nucleated cell counts. TCRdb keeps only in-frame clones here, not all; method: immunoSEQ multiplex PCR. V and J calls and clone size follow that table, whereas D and trimming were derived from the DNA. This sample yields 200,000 to 250,000 clones, of which roughly nine tenths are seen a single time; approximately 6.2% belongs to the top ten. The sequencing sample was made of peripheral blood. The TCR comes from a man aged 60 to 75 with acute or convalescent COVID-19.

The CDR3 bases are TGTGCCAGTAGTATGGGCTTACGGTTGGGACAAACCTATGGCTACACCTTC. It specifies CASSMGLRLGQTYGYTF. The chain combines TRBV19 with TRBJ1-2; tentatively, D is TRBD1 (6 bases). V was trimmed by 3 bases and J by 4 bases, leaving 21 bases between them. The germline gives CDR1 LNHDA, CDR2 SQIVND (reference sequence). There are 17 residues in the CDR3.